What follows are 17 T cell receptor beta chains derived from one specimen sequenced in a study of cytomegalovirus exposure and HLA in healthy donors. PCR employed 60 Vbeta and 13 Jbeta primers. Produced via immunoSEQ multiplex PCR; TCRdb's table is partial and in-frame only. This sample yields 45,000 to 65,000 clones, of which 70% to 85% are seen a single time; approximately 3.3% belongs to the top ten. Sequenced: PBMCs. The receptors were gathered from a woman aged 40 to 50 in good health and CMV-seropositive.

V usage is TRBV4-3 and J usage is TRBJ1-2; TRBD1 matches at 7 bases. CDR3 length equals 15 residues. V dropped 0 bases and J dropped 4; count of bases not matched to a gene: 5. The V gene's germline CDR1 is LGHNA and CDR2 YSLEER. The chain's CDR3 is CASSQDRQGSYGYTF. The CDR3 coding sequence is TGCGCCAGCAGCCAAGATCGACAGGGCAGCTATGGCTACACCTTC.

The gene calls are TRBV9 and TRBJ1-2; 7 nucleotides line up with TRBD1. The CDR3 covers 13 residues. Unmatched junction bases numbered 5, after V lost 4 bases and J lost 5 bases. The germline gives CDR1 SGDLS, CDR2 YYNGEE. The CDR3 DNA follows: TGTGCCAGCAGCTCCGACAGGGTGTATGGCTACACCTTC. Translating gives CASSSDRVYGYTF. Using reference TRBV9 and TRBJ1-2 for the parts outside the CDR3, the full variable domain is DSGVTQTPKHLITATGQRVTLRCSPRSGDLSVYWYQQSLDQGLQFLIQYYNGEERAKGNILERFSAQQFPDLHSELNLSSLELGDSALYFCASSSDRVYGYTFGSGTRLTVV.

This clone occurred a few times. This chain connects TRBV15 to TRBJ1-1, with a possible D match to TRBD1 (5 bases). The CDR3 runs 13 residues. The germline V gene has CDR1 LNHNV and CDR2 YYDKDF (reference sequence). Trimming removed 5 bases from V and 1 base from J, with 8 bases in between. CDR3 region: CATSLGGNTEAFF. The CDR3 region has the DNA TGTGCCACCAGCCTCGGGGGGAACACTGAAGCTTTCTTT.

The genes are TRBV19 and TRBJ1-2, with D hard to call. CDR1 and CDR2 (germline): LNHDA, SQIVND (reference sequence). Trimming took 1 base from V and 2 from J, leaving 5 bases between them. The CDR3 is 13 amino acids. CDR3 in amino acids: CASSIAENYGYTF. DNA for the CDR3: TGTGCCAGTAGTATAGCAGAAAACTATGGCTACACCTTC. Filled out from reference TRBV19 and TRBJ1-2, the complete variable domain reads DGGITQSPKYLFRKEGQNVTLSCEQNLNHDAMYWYRQDPGQGLRLIYYSQIVNDFQKGDIAEGYSVSREKKESFPLTVTSAQKNPTAFYLCASSIAENYGYTFGSGTRLTVV.

The chain recombines TRBV7-2 with TRBJ2-3; D unresolved. V was trimmed by 5 bases and J by 7 bases, leaving 16 bases between them. The CDR3 has 14 residues. Germline V gives CDR1 SGHTA, CDR2 FQGNSA. The CDR3 reads CASSLGAGPNTQYF. CDR3 DNA: TGTGCCAGCAGCCTGGGCGCCGGCCCGAATACGCAGTATTTT. The complete variable domain, with remaining parts taken from reference TRBV7-2 and TRBJ2-3, reads GAGVSQSPSNKVTEKGKDVELRCDPISGHTALYWYRQSLGQGLEFLIYFQGNSAPDKSGLPSDRFSAERTGGSVSTLTIQRTQQEDSAVYLCASSLGAGPNTQYFGPGTRLTVL.

The rearrangement uses TRBV11-2 and TRBJ2-5, with a possible D match to TRBD1 (7 bases). The J call is in doubt because the DNA end fits TRBJ2-7 better. Germline V gene sequence: CDR1 SGHAT, CDR2 FQNNGV. The CDR3 is made up of 18 amino acids. CDR3 sequence reads: CASSERWSRGTVIYEQYF. In DNA, the CDR3 is TGTGCCAGCAGCGAGCGTTGGAGCCGCGGGACAGTTATTTACGAGCAGTACTTC.

The rearrangement uses TRBV6-5 and TRBJ2-7, with 8 positions matching TRBD1. V was clipped by 2 bases and J by 4 bases; unmatched bases: 4. The germline CDR1 and CDR2 sequences are MNHEY and SVGAGI. This CDR3 is 14 amino acids long. CDR3 DNA sequence: TGTGCCAGCAGTTACGCGGGACAGGTGTACGAGCAGTACTTC. It codes for CASSYAGQVYEQYF.

This chain connects TRBV6-4 to TRBJ1-5; 11 bases match TRBD1. The CDR3 has 16 amino acids. Germline values: CDR1 MRHNA, CDR2 SNTAGT. Trimming took 7 bases from V and 3 from J; bases not matched to a gene: 8. CDR3 in DNA: TGTGCCAGCACCCGGGACAGGGGGAGGCACAATCAGCCCCAGCATTTT. The encoded protein is CASTRDRGRHNQPQHF.

The chain couples TRBV6-1 to TRBJ2-5; 7 bases match TRBD1. The CDR3 runs 17 residues. Germline V lookup: CDR1 MNHNS, CDR2 SASEGT. After removal of 4 bases from V and 2 bases from J, the junction contained 13 bases not matched to a gene. DNA for the CDR3: TGTGCCAGCAGTGGAGGACGCCGGACAGGTCGACAAGAGACCCAGTACTTC. Translated, it gives CASSGGRRTGRQETQYF.

The V and J genes are TRBV5-6 and TRBJ2-5; 7 nucleotides line up with TRBD1. Looked up from germline, CDR1 is SGHDT and CDR2 is YYEEEE. This CDR3 is built from 16 residues. With 4 bases clipped from V and 3 bases from J, the junction kept 12 bases outside the gene matches. This chain's CDR3 is CASSRSPTGIEETQYF. The CDR3 DNA follows: TGTGCCAGCAGCCGCAGCCCGACAGGGATAGAAGAGACCCAGTACTTC.

The chain couples TRBV5-8 to TRBJ2-7; tentative D call: TRBD2 (6 bases). Trimming left V 5 bases short and J 4 bases short, with 22 bases between. The CDR3 has 16 residues. CDR1 and CDR2 from the germline V gene are SGHTS and YDEGEE. CDR3 in amino acids: CASSTGGTIDGYEQYF. The CDR3 region has the DNA TGTGCCAGCAGTACTGGGGGGACGATAGACGGGTACGAGCAGTACTTC.

The V gene is TRBV18, the J gene TRBJ1-3; 7 bases are shared with TRBD1. V was clipped by 2 bases and J by 4 bases; unmatched bases: 2. Germline-derived CDR1 and CDR2 are KGHSH and LQKENI. This CDR3 is 14 amino acids long. The CDR3 bases are TGTGCCAGCTCACCAAAGGACAGGGGAAACACCATATATTTT. This sequence encodes CASSPKDRGNTIYF.

The J gene is TRBJ1-6, the V gene TRBV5-1; D is undetermined. The V end lost 0 bases, the J end lost 7 bases, and 8 bases lay between the germline ends. Germline V CDR1 and CDR2: SGHRS, YFSETQ. The CDR3 is made up of 14 amino acids. The CDR3 nucleotides read TGCGCCAGCAGCTTGGGGTGGCTCAATTCACCCCTCCACTTT. As protein: CASSLGWLNSPLHF.

J is TRBJ1-1 and V is TRBV7-2; D is undetermined. The CDR3 is made up of 13 amino acids. CDR1 and CDR2 (germline): SGHTA, FQGNSA. V was pared by 4 bases and J by 0 bases, with 6 bases between. CDR3 residues: CASSWALNTEAFF. The DNA of the CDR3 is TGTGCCAGCAGCTGGGCCCTGAACACTGAAGCTTTCTTT. The whole variable domain, remainder taken from reference TRBV7-2 and TRBJ1-1, is GAGVSQSPSNKVTEKGKDVELRCDPISGHTALYWYRQSLGQGLEFLIYFQGNSAPDKSGLPSDRFSAERTGGSVSTLTIQRTQQEDSAVYLCASSWALNTEAFFGQGTRLTVV.

CDR3 DNA: TGTGCCAGCTCACCACAGGGAACTAGCGGGGGGTTCAGGTGGTACGAGCAGTACTTC. Residues: CASSPQGTSGGFRWYEQYF. The V and J genes are TRBV18 and TRBJ2-7, with 12 bases that match TRBD2. V was pared by 1 base and J by 4 bases, with 14 bases of the junction left unmatched. The germline gives CDR1 KGHSH, CDR2 LQKENI. The CDR3 consists of 19 residues.

The chain couples TRBV9 to TRBJ2-3, with no clear D. The CDR3 is 12 amino acids. Germline assignment: CDR1 SGDLS and CDR2 YYNGEE. V was cut by 3 bases and J by 1 base, with 3 bases left in between. DNA for the CDR3: TGTGCCAGCAGCGCTGGCACAGATACGCAGTATTTT. Amino acids: CASSAGTDTQYF.

CDR3 sequence: CAWRTGWVGSPLHF. The CDR3 DNA follows: TGTGCCTGGCGGACAGGGTGGGTTGGTTCACCCCTCCACTTT. The V and J genes are TRBV30 and TRBJ1-6; 8 bases are a match to TRBD1. CDR3 length: 14 residues. Trimming at V came to 5 bases and at J to 9 bases, leaving 9 bases not matched to a gene. The germline CDR1 and CDR2 sequences are GTSNPN and SVGIG (reference sequence).